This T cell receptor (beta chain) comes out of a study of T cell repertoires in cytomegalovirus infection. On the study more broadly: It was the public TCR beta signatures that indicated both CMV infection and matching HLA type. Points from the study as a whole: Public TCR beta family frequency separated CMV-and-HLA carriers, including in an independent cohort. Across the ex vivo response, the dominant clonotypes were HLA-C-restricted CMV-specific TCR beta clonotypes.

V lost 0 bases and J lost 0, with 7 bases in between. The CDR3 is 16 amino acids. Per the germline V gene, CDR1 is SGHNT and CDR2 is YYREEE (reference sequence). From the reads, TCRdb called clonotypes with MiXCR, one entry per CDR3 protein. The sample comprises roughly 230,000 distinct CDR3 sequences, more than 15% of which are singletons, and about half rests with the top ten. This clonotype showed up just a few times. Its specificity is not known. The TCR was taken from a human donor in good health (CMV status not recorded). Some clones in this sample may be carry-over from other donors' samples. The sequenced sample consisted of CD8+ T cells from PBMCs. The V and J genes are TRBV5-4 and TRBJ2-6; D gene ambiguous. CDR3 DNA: TGTGCCAGCAGCTTGGAGGAATACTCTGGGGCCAACGTCCTGACTTTC. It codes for CASSLEEYSGANVLTF.